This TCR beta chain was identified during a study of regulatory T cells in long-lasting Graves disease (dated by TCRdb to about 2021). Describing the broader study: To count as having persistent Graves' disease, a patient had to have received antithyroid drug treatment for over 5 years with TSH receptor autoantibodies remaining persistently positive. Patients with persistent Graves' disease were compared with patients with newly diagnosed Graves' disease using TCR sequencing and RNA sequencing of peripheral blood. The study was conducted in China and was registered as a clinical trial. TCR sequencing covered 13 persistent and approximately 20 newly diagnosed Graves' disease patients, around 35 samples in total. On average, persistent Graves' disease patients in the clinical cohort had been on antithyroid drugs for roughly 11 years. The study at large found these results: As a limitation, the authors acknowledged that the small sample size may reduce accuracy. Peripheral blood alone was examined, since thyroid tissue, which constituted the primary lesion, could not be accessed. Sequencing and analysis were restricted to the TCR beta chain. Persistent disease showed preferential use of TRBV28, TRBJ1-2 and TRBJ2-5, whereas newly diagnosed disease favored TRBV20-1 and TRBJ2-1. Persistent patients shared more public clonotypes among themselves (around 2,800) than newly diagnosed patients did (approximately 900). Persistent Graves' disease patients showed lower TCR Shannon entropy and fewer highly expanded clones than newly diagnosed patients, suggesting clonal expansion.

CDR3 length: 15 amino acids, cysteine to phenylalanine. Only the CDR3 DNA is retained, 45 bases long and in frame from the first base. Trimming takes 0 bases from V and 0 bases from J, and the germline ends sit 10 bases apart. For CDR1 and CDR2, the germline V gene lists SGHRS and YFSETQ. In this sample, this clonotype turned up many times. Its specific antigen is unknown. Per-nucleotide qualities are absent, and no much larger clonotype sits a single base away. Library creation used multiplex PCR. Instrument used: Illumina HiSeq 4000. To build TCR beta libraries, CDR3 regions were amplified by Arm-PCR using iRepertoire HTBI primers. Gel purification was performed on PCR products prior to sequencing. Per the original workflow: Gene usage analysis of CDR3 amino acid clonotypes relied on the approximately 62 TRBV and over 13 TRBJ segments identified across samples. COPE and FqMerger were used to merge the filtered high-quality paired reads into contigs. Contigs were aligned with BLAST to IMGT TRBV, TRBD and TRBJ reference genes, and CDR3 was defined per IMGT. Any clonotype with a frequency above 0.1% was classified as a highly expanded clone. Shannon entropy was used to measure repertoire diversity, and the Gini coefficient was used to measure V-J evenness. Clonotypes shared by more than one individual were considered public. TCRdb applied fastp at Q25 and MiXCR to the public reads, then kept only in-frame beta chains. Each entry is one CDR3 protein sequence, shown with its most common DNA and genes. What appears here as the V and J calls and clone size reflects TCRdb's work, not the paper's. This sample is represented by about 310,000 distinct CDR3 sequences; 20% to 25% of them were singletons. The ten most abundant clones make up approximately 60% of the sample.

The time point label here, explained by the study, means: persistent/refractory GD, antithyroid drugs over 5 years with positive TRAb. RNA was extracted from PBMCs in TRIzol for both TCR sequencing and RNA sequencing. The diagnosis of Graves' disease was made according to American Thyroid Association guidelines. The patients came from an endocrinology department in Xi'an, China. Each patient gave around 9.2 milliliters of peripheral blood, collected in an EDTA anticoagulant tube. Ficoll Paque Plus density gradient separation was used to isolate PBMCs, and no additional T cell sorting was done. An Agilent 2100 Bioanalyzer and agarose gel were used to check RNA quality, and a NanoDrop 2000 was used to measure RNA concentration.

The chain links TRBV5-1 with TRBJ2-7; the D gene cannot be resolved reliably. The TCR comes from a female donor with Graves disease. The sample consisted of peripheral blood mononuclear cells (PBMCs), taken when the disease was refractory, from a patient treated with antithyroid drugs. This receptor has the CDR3 CASSLAVGHSYEQYF. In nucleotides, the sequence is TGCGCCAGCAGCTTGGCAGTGGGCCACTCCTACGAGCAGTACTTC. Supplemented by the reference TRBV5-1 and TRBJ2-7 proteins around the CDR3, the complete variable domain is KAGVTQTPRYLIKTRGQQVTLSCSPISGHRSVSWYQQTPGQGLQFLFEYFSETQRNKGNFPGRFSGRQFSNSRSEMNVSTLELGDSALYLCASSLAVGHSYEQYFGPGTRLTVT.